This T cell receptor beta chain appears in the sequencing data of a study of blood T cell repertoires in COVID-19. Study in general: Samples taken during acute and convalescent COVID-19 were collected in the United States, Italy and Spain. Sample material is recorded as cDNA or gDNA derived from T cells, B-cell-depleted T cells, or PBMCs.

The CDR3 loop spans 16 amino acids. Trimming removed 3 bases from V and 5 bases from J; junction bases left unmatched: 9. Germline-derived CDR1 and CDR2 are SGHRS and YFSETQ. Per the study methods: Estimation of nucleated cell counts was performed using reference gene primer amplification. Some clones are missing from TCRdb's copy, which holds only in-frame ones; the method was immunoSEQ multiplex PCR. V and J calls and clone size are those listed in that table; D and trimming were worked out from the DNA. The table records 200,000 to 250,000 clones, approximately 90% of them present only once. The Seattle site enrolled patients during active infection and followed them longitudinally.

Sequences were obtained from peripheral blood. V usage is TRBV5-1 and J usage is TRBJ2-1; TRBD1 matches 9 bases. The source is a man younger than 45 with COVID-19, enrolled during active disease. CDR3 DNA: TGCGCCAGCAGCTCGGGGGACAGGGAACTCGACAATGAGCAGTTCTTC. It yields the protein CASSSGDRELDNEQFF.